The entry below describes one T cell receptor beta chain. Its target is unknown. Produced via immunoSEQ multiplex PCR; TCRdb's table is partial and in-frame only. The table includes 110,000 or so clones, 85% to 95% detected once. The sample is drawn from a study of OX40 agonist ivuxolimab in advanced cancers. Overall study context: Every 2 weeks, ivuxolimab was infused into the patients intravenously at between 0.01 and 10 mg/kg. The group had a mean age of approximately 60 years, ranged from 23 to 79, and was 80% to 85% male.

The CDR3 spans 16 residues. From germline, CDR1 is ENHRY and CDR2 SYGVKD. V was cut by 2 bases and J by 4 bases, with 17 bases left in between. General observations from the study: Clonal expansion from baseline to week 6 occurred in both CD4+ and CD8+ T cells. More expanded clones were seen, on average, in CD8+ T cells than in CD4+.

V is TRBV10-3 and J is TRBJ1-1, with D perhaps matching TRBD1 (6 bases). The origin of this receptor is an adult with an advanced solid tumor such as melanoma, head and neck, liver or kidney cancer. This specimen was CD4+ or CD8+ T cells sorted from blood, taken in a trial of the OX40 agonist ivuxolimab. This CDR3 reads CAISEPRGGGRTEAFF. DNA for the CDR3: TGTGCCATCAGTGAGCCCAGGGGTGGGGGGCGCACTGAAGCTTTCTTT.